A single sample is the source of the 8 T cell receptor beta chains below, sequenced in a study of blood T cell repertoires in COVID-19. Clones were read by immunoSEQ multiplex PCR, and TCRdb kept only the in-frame ones, dropping some. The data show 150,000 to 200,000 clones, approximately 92% seen once. The material sequenced was peripheral blood. These receptors were collected from a woman aged 45-65 years with acute or convalescent COVID-19.

The rearrangement joins TRBV10-3 to TRBJ2-2, with TRBD2 matching 7 bases. Germline assignment: CDR1 ENHRY and CDR2 SYGVKD. Losses at the gene ends were 2 bases for V and 1 base for J; bases not matched to a gene: 4. The CDR3 is 16 amino acids. The CDR3 here is CAISEHSGMNTGELFF. For the CDR3, the DNA is TGTGCCATCAGTGAGCACAGCGGGATGAACACCGGGGAGCTGTTTTTT.

This chain links TRBV7-8 with TRBJ1-4, with D perhaps matching TRBD1 (6 bases). This CDR3 is built from 14 residues. CDR1 and CDR2 from the germline V gene are SGHVS and FQNEAQ. The V end lost 5 bases, the J end lost 0 bases, and 7 bases lay between the germline ends. CDR3 protein: CASSQGTTNEKLFF. CDR3 nucleotide sequence: TGTGCCAGCAGCCAGGGGACAACTAATGAAAAACTGTTTTTT.

The chain recombines TRBV7-2 with TRBJ1-4; TRBD1 is a possible D gene (6 bases). The CDR3 contains 15 residues. Germline lookup yields CDR1 SGHTA and CDR2 FQGNSA. V lost 2 bases and J lost 0, with 7 bases in between. CDR3 residues: CASSLRQATNEKLFF. CDR3 sequence (DNA): TGTGCCAGCAGCTTACGACAGGCAACTAATGAAAAACTGTTTTTT.

This clone was observed a single time. The chain uses TRBV11-2 and TRBJ2-7; 9 positions match TRBD1. CDR1 and CDR2 from the germline V gene are SGHAT and FQNNGV. The junction had 11 bases not matched to a gene; V was cut back by 5 bases and J by 0 bases. The CDR3 has 17 residues. CDR3 in DNA: TGTGCCAGCAGCACCCCGACAGGGGGTCGACTCTCCTACGAGCAGTACTTC. This codes for CASSTPTGGRLSYEQYF.

The V and J genes are TRBV5-1 and TRBJ2-7, with D perhaps matching TRBD2 (6 bases). V lost 2 bases and J lost 6, with 18 bases in between. From germline, CDR1 is SGHRS and CDR2 YFSETQ. CDR3 length equals 15 residues. CDR3 protein: CASSFSPGDDGEQYF. The CDR3 DNA reads TGCGCCAGCAGCTTTTCTCCGGGGGATGACGGCGAGCAGTACTTC.

This chain links TRBV12-5 with TRBJ1-2; 9 bases match TRBD1. This CDR3 is built from 15 residues. J was trimmed by 6 bases and V by 1 base; bases with no gene match: 6. Germline CDR1 and CDR2: LGHNT and FRNRAP. CDR3 coding DNA: TGTGCTAGTGGTTTGGAATGGGACAGGGTTAATGGCTACACCTTC. Translated, it gives CASGLEWDRVNGYTF.

This chain connects TRBV18 to TRBJ2-1; TRBD1 matches 7 bases. The CDR3 loop spans 14 amino acids. After removal of 3 bases from V and 4 bases from J, the junction contained 3 bases not matched to a gene. Germline CDR1 and CDR2: KGHSH and LQKENI. The CDR3 nucleotides are TGTGCCAGCTCACCCGGGACAGTTTACAATGAGCAGTTCTTC. It is translated as CASSPGTVYNEQFF.

The V and J genes are TRBV29-1 and TRBJ2-7; 9 positions match TRBD1. The CDR3 extends over 13 amino acids. With V trimmed by 7 bases and J by 2 bases, 6 bases remained unmatched. CDR1 and CDR2 (germline): SQVTM, ANQGSEA. In nucleotides, the CDR3 is TGCAGCGCAGGGACAGGGAGGGCCTACGAGCAGTACTTC. It codes for CSAGTGRAYEQYF.